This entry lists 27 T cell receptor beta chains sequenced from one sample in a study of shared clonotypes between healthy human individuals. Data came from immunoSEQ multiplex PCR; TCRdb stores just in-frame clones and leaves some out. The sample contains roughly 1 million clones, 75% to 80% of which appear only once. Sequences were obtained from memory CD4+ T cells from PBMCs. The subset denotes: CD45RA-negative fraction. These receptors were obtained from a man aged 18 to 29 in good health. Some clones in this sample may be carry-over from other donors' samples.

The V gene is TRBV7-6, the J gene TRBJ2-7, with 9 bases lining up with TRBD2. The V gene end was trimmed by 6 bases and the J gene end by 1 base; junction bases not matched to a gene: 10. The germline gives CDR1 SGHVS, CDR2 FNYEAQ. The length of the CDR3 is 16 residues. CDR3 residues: CASSLTSGHGSYEQYF. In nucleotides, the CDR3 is TGTGCCAGCAGTCTGACTAGCGGACACGGGTCCTACGAGCAGTACTTC.

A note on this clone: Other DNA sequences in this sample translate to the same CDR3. This CDR3 reads CASSRTETQYF. For the CDR3, the DNA is TGTGCCAGCAGCAGGACGGAGACCCAGTACTTC. The V gene is TRBV7-9, the J gene TRBJ2-5; unclear D gene. Trimming removed 5 bases at V and 5 bases at J, with 6 bases between. CDR1 is SEHNR, CDR2 FQNEAQ, per germline (reference sequence). The CDR3 contains 11 residues.

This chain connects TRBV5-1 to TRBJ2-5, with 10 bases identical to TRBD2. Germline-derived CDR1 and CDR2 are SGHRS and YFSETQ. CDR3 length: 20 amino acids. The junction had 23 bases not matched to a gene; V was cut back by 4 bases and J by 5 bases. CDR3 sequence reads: CASSPRGFTSGTDLGETQYF. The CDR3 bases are TGCGCCAGCAGCCCGAGGGGGTTTACTAGCGGGACGGATTTGGGCGAGACCCAGTACTTC.

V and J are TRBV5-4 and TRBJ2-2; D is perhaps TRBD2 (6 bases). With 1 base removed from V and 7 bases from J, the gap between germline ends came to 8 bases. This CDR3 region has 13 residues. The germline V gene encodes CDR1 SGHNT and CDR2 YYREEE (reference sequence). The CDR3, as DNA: TGTGCCAGCAGCTTGAAGGGAGGCGGGGAGCTGTTTTTT. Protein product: CASSLKGGGELFF.

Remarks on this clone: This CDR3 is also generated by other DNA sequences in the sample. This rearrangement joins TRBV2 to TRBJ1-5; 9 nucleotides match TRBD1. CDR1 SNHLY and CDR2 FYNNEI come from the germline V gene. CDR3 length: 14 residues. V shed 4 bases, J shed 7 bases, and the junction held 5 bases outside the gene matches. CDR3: CASSGTGEGQPQHF. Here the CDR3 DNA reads TGTGCCAGCAGTGGGACAGGGGAGGGACAGCCCCAGCATTTT.

The CDR3 region has the DNA TGTGCCAGCACTCAGGGACCCGGGGTGGGGTACGCGTACGAGCAGTACTTC. It encodes CASTQGPGVGYAYEQYF. The V and J genes are TRBV28 and TRBJ2-7; tentatively, D is TRBD1 or TRBD2 (5 bases each). The CDR3 extends over 17 amino acids. Per the germline V gene, CDR1 is MDHEN and CDR2 is SYDVKM. Trimming removed 7 bases at V and 4 bases at J, with 26 bases between.

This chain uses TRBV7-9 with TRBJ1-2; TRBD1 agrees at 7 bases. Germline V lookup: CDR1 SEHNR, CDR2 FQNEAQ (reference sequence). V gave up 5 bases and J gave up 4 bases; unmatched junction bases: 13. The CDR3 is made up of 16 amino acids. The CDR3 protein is CASSRGRGGGLYGYTF. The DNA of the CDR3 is TGTGCCAGCAGCAGAGGGAGAGGGGGCGGACTCTATGGCTACACCTTC.

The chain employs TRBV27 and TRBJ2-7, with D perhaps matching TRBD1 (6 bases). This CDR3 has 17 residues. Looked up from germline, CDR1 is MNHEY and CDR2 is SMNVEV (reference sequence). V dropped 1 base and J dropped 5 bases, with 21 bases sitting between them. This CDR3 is CASSLFVLGAQFHEQYF. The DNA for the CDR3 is TGTGCCAGCAGTTTATTCGTATTGGGGGCGCAATTCCACGAGCAGTACTTC.

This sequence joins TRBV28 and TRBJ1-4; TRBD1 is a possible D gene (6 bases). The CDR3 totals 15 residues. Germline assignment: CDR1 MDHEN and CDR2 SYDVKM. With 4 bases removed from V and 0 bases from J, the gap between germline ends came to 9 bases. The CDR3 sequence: CASSSTGSTNEKLFF. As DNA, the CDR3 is TGTGCCAGCAGTTCGACAGGCTCAACTAATGAAAAACTGTTTTTT.

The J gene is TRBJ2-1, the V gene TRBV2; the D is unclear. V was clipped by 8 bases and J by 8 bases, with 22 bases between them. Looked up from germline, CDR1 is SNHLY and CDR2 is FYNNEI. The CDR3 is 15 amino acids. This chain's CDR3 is CASRSQRFNGDEQFF. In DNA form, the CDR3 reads TGTGCCAGCCGTTCGCAACGTTTTAATGGTGATGAGCAGTTCTTC. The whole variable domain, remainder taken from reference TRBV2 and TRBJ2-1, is EPEVTQTPSHQVTQMGQEVILRCVPISNHLYFYWYRQILGQKVEFLVSFYNNEISEKSEIFDDQFSVERPDGSNFTLKIRSTKLEDSAMYFCASRSQRFNGDEQFFGPGTRLTVL.

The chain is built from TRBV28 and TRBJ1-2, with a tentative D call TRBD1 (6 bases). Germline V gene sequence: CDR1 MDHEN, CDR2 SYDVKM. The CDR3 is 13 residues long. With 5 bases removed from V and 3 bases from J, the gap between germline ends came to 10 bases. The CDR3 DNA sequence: TGTGCCAGCAGTCCACAGGGCTACTATGGCTACACCTTC. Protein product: CASSPQGYYGYTF.

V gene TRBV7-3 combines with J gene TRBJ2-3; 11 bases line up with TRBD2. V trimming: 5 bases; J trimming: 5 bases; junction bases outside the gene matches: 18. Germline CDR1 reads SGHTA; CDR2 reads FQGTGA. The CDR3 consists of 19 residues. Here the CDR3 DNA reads TGTGCCAGCAGCCCCGGGAGGGAAACTAGCGGGAGATTCGGAGATACGCAGTATTTT. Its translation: CASSPGRETSGRFGDTQYF.

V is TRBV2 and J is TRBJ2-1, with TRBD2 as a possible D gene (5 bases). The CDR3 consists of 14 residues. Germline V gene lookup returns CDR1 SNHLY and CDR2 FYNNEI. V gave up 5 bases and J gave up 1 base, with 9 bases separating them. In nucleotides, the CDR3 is TGTGCCAGCAGTAAAGAGGGTTCCTACAATGAGCAGTTCTTC. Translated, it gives CASSKEGSYNEQFF.

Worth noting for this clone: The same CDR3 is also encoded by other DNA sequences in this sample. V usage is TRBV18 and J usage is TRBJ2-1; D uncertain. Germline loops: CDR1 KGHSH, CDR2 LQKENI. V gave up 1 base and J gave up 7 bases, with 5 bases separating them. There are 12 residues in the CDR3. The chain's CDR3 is CASSPLGNEQFF. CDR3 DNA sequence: TGTGCCAGCTCACCACTCGGGAATGAGCAGTTCTTC. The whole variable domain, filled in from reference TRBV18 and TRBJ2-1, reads NAGVMQNPRHLVRRRGQEARLRCSPMKGHSHVYWYRQLPEEGLKFMVYLQKENIIDESGMPKERFSAEFPKEGPSILRIQQVVRGDSAAYFCASSPLGNEQFFGPGTRLTVL.

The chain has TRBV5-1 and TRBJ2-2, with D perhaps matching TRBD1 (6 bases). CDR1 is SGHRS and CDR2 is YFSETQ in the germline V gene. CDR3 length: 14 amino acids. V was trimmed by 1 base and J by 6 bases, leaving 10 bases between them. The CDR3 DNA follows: TGCGCCAGCAGCTTGTGGACAGCGTCCGGGGAGCTGTTTTTT. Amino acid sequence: CASSLWTASGELFF.

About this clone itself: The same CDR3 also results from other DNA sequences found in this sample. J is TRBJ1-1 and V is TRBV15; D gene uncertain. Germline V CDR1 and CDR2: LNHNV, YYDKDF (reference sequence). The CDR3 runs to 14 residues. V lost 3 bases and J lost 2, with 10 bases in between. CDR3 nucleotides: TGTGCCACCAGCAGCCTGACGGTTAACACTGAAGCTTTCTTT. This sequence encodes CATSSLTVNTEAFF.

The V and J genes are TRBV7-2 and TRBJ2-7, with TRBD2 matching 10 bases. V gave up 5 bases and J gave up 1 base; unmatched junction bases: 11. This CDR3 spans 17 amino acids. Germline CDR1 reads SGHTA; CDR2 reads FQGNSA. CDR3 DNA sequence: TGTGCCAGCAGCCGGGGAGTAGCGGGAGGTGGATCCTACGAGCAGTACTTC. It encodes CASSRGVAGGGSYEQYF.

CDR3: CASRNLRDAYEQYF. The CDR3 nucleotides are TGTGCCAGCAGAAACTTACGGGACGCCTACGAGCAGTACTTC. The gene calls are TRBV28 and TRBJ2-7; either TRBD1 or TRBD2 may supply D (5 bases each). V lost 6 bases and J lost 2, with 14 bases in between. The CDR3 spans 14 residues. Germline values: CDR1 MDHEN, CDR2 SYDVKM.

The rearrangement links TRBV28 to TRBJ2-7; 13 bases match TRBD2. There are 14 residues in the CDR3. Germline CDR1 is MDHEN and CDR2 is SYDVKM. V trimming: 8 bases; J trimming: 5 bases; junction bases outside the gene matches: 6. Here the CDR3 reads CASGWTSGGDEQYF. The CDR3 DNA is TGTGCCAGCGGCTGGACTAGCGGGGGAGACGAGCAGTACTTC.

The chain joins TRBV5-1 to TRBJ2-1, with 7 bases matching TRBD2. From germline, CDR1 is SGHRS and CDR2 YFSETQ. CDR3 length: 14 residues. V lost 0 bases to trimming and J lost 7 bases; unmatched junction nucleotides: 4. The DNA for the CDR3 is TGCGCCAGCAGCTTGGGGAATAGCGGGAATGAGCAGTTCTTC. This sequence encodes CASSLGNSGNEQFF.

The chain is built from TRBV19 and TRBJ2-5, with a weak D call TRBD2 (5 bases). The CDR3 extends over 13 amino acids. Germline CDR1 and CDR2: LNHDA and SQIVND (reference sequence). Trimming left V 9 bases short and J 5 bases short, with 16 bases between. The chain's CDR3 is CASQPAGGETQYF. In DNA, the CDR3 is TGTGCCAGCCAGCCGGCGGGCGGGGAGACCCAGTACTTC.

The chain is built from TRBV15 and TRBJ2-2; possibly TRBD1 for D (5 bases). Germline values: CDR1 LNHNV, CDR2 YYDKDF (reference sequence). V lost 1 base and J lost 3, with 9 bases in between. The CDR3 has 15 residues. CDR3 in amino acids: CATSRGGRDTGELFF. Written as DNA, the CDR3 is TGTGCCACCAGCAGAGGGGGCAGGGACACCGGGGAGCTGTTTTTT.

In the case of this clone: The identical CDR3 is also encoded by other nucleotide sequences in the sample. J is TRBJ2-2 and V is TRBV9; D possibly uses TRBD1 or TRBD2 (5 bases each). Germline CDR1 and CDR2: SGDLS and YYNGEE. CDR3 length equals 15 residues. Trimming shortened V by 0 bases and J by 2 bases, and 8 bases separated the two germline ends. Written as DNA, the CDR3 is TGTGCCAGCAGCGTAGGTGGGGGTAACACCGGGGAGCTGTTTTTT. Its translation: CASSVGGGNTGELFF.

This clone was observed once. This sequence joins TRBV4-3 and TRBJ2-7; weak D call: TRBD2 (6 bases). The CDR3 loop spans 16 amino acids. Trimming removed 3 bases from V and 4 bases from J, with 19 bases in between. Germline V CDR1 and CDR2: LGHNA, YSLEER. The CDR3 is CASSQHPSGEGYEQYF. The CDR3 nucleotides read TGCGCCAGCAGCCAGCACCCCTCGGGAGAAGGTTACGAGCAGTACTTC.

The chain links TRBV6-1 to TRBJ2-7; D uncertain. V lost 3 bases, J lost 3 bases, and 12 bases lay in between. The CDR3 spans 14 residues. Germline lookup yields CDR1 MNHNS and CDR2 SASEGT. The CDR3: CASSEAYNDYEQYF. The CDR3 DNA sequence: TGTGCCAGCAGTGAGGCTTACAACGACTACGAGCAGTACTTC.

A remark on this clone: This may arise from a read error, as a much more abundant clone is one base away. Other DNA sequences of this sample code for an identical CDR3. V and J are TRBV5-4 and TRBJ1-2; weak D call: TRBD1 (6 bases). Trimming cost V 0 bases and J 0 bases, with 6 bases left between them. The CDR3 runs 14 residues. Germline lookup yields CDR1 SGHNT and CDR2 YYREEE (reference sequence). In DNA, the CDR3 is TGTGCCAGCAGCTTGGACAGGGCTAACTATGGCTACACCTTC. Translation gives CASSLDRANYGYTF.

CDR3 sequence (DNA): TGTGCCAGCAGTGCCGGAAAATTCAGGACTAACACTGAAGCTTTCTTT. Its translation: CASSAGKFRTNTEAFF. The chain employs TRBV2 and TRBJ1-1, with D unresolved. Germline CDR1 reads SNHLY; CDR2 reads FYNNEI. The V gene lost 4 bases and the J gene lost 2 bases, with 17 bases spanning the gap. The CDR3 is 16 residues long.